The 8 T cell receptor beta chains below were found in one sample sequenced in a study of blood T cell repertoires in COVID-19. Profiled with immunoSEQ multiplex PCR; TCRdb holds only in-frame clones, not every one. This table holds about 380,000 clones, 85% found once. The sequenced sample consisted of peripheral blood. Receptors were obtained from a woman aged 18-29 years with acute or convalescent COVID-19.

In nucleotides, the CDR3 is TGTGCCAGCAGCCGATCCGGGACAGGGACTAAAGCTTTCTTT. Encoded protein: CASSRSGTGTKAFF. The rearrangement links TRBV3-1 (or the pseudogene TRBV3-2) to TRBJ1-1; TRBD1 matches at 9 bases. Germline V gene sequence: CDR1 LGHDT, CDR2 YNNKEL (reference sequence). J lost 9 bases, V lost 4 bases, and 9 bases had no gene match. The CDR3 has 14 amino acids.

V usage is TRBV9 and J usage is TRBJ1-1; unclear D gene. V dropped 0 bases and J dropped 5 bases, with 8 bases sitting between them. The germline CDR1 and CDR2 sequences are SGDLS and YYNGEE. This CDR3 spans 13 amino acids. The CDR3, as DNA: TGTGCCAGCAGCGTAGATGCTAGTACTGAAGCTTTCTTT. Translating gives CASSVDASTEAFF.

The chain uses TRBV7-2 and TRBJ2-7; no reliable D call. V gave up 5 bases and J gave up 1 base, with 15 bases separating them. CDR3 size: 15 residues. CDR1 is SGHTA, CDR2 FQGNSA, per germline. Here the CDR3 reads CASSTPLGQSYEQYF. CDR3 bases: TGTGCCAGCAGCACACCCCTGGGCCAGTCCTACGAGCAGTACTTC.

The J gene is TRBJ1-5, the V gene TRBV19; TRBD1 matches 10 bases. Germline V gene lookup returns CDR1 LNHDA and CDR2 SQIVND (reference sequence). The V gene end was trimmed by 3 bases and the J gene end by 7 bases; junction bases not matched to a gene: 6. The CDR3 runs 15 residues. CDR3 DNA: TGTGCCAGTAGTATGGGGACAGGGGACGGGCAGCCCCAGCATTTT. Protein: CASSMGTGDGQPQHF.

This chain uses TRBV7-9 with TRBJ2-7; D not resolved. V was cut by 2 bases and J by 6 bases, with 11 bases left in between. The germline gives CDR1 SEHNR, CDR2 FQNEAQ (reference sequence). CDR3 length: 13 amino acids. The CDR3 DNA reads TGTGCCAGCAGCTTAAGACCGGAGAGCGAGCAGTACTTC. Its protein product is CASSLRPESEQYF.

The chain links TRBV24-1 to TRBJ1-5, with 8 bases matching TRBD1. Germline CDR1 reads KGHDR; CDR2 reads SFDVKD. The CDR3 consists of 14 residues. V trimming: 9 bases; J trimming: 1 base; junction bases outside the gene matches: 4. The CDR3 sequence: CATQGAGSNQPQHF. As DNA, the CDR3 is TGTGCCACCCAGGGGGCAGGGAGCAATCAGCCCCAGCATTTT.

The rearrangement uses TRBV6-5 and TRBJ2-6; D may be TRBD2 (5 bases). The V and J ends lost 11 bases and 8 bases respectively, with 16 bases between them. Germline assignment: CDR1 MNHEY and CDR2 SVGAGI. The CDR3 spans 13 residues. The CDR3: CAAEEFVTNVLTF. In DNA, the CDR3 is TGTGCCGCGGAGGAGTTTGTTACCAACGTCCTGACTTTC.

The chain joins TRBV6-6 to TRBJ1-4; D is perhaps TRBD1 (6 bases). Germline CDR1 and CDR2: MNHNY and SVGAGI (reference sequence). V dropped 11 bases and J dropped 4 bases, with 8 bases sitting between them. CDR3 length: 11 residues. In DNA, the CDR3 is TGTGCCTACAGGGTTAATGAAAAACTGTTTTTT. Translating it yields CAYRVNEKLFF.